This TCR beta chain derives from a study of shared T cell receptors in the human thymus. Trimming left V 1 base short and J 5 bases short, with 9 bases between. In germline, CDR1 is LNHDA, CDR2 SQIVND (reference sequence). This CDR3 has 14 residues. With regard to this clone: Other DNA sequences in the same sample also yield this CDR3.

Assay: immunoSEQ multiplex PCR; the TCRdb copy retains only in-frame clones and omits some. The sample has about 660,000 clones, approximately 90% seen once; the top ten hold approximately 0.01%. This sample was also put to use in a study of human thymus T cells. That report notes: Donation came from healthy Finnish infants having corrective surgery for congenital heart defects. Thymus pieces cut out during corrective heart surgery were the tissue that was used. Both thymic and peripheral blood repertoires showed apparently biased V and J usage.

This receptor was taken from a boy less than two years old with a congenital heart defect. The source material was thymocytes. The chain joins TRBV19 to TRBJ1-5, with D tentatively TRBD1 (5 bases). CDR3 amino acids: CASSIGQGDQPQHF. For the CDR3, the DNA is TGTGCCAGTAGTATAGGTCAGGGTGATCAGCCCCAGCATTTT.